The 27 T cell receptor beta chains presented below share a single source sample, sequenced in a study of blood T cells in healthy people across ages. Through a sample-barcoded 5' primer and a J-beta primer mix, a second PCR was run for roughly 6 to 11 cycles. One entry per CDR3 protein, called by TCRdb with MiXCR from the 5' RACE reads. The sample contains approximately 800,000 distinct CDR3 sequences, more than 20% of which appear only once. This same sample was also part of a study on T cells of mothers and their children.

The sequenced sample consisted of blood. Receptors were obtained from a boy younger than 18 in good health.

The chain recombines TRBV4-1 with TRBJ2-7, with 9 bases fitting TRBD1. CDR3 length equals 16 residues. V trimming: 4 bases; J trimming: 4 bases; junction bases outside the gene matches: 11. CDR1 is MGHRA, CDR2 YSYEKL, per germline. The CDR3 loop reads CASSPEPGQGWYEQYF. Written as DNA, the CDR3 is TGCGCCAGCAGCCCGGAACCAGGACAGGGGTGGTACGAGCAGTACTTC.

The chain recombines TRBV27 with TRBJ1-4; TRBD1 aligns across 7 bases. This CDR3 is built from 15 residues. Germline V gene data show CDR1 as MNHEY and CDR2 as SMNVEV (reference sequence). The V segment lost 3 bases and the J segment 6 bases; nucleotides outside the gene matches: 7. Written as DNA, the CDR3 is TGTGCCAGCAGTTTGGGAGGGGGCCCCGATGAAAAACTGTTTTTT. The encoded protein is CASSLGGGPDEKLFF.

This clonotype was seen more than once but under ten times. The genes are TRBV4-1 and TRBJ2-7; D gene uncertain. Germline V gene data show CDR1 as MGHRA and CDR2 as YSYEKL. This CDR3 has 15 residues. V lost 0 bases, J lost 3 bases, and 12 bases lay in between. CDR3 coding DNA: TGCGCCAGCAGCCAAGATATACACACCGACTACGAGCAGTACTTC. Translated, it gives CASSQDIHTDYEQYF.

V gene TRBV6-5 combines with J gene TRBJ1-5; perhaps TRBD1 as D (5 bases). Trimming removed 6 bases at V and 3 bases at J, with 15 bases between. This CDR3 region has 15 residues. Per germline, CDR1 MNHEY and CDR2 SVGAGI. CDR3 loop: CASSVSGTPNQPQHF. Here the CDR3 DNA reads TGTGCCAGCAGCGTATCAGGGACCCCCAATCAGCCCCAGCATTTT.

This rearrangement joins TRBV29-1 to TRBJ2-7, with 8 bases aligning to TRBD2. Germline lookup yields CDR1 SQVTM and CDR2 ANQGSEA. This CDR3 spans 15 amino acids. V lost 4 bases to trimming and J lost 5 bases; unmatched junction nucleotides: 13. CDR3 in DNA: TGCAGCGTTGGCTTTTTCGGGAGGGATTTAAACGAGCAGTACTTC. Its protein is CSVGFFGRDLNEQYF.

This clonotype was detected only a few times. V and J are TRBV28 and TRBJ1-3, with D hard to call. Germline CDR1 is MDHEN and CDR2 is SYDVKM. The length of the CDR3 is 14 residues. Trimming stripped 2 bases from V and 3 bases from J, with 8 bases between. Here the CDR3 reads CASSLAPLGNTIYF. CDR3 coding DNA: TGTGCCAGCAGTTTAGCGCCTCTTGGAAACACCATATATTTT.

The chain recombines TRBV4-3 with TRBJ2-1; 9 bases line up with TRBD2. Germline CDR1 is LGHNA and CDR2 is YSLEER. V was pared by 1 base and J by 5 bases, with 9 bases of the junction left unmatched. The CDR3 has 17 residues. The CDR3 DNA sequence: TGCGCCAGCAGCCAAGGTATTCTGCGGGGGGGCCACAATGAGCAGTTCTTC. This gives the protein CASSQGILRGGHNEQFF.

This clonotype was seen only a few times. A read error may account for a junction end that differs from germline. V usage is TRBV5-1 and J usage is TRBJ2-1, with 9 bases that match TRBD2. This CDR3 has 12 residues. The V gene's germline CDR1 is SGHRS and CDR2 YFSETQ. In DNA, the CDR3 is TGCGCCAGCAGCTTGTTAGCGGGAGAGGCAGTCTTC. This codes for CASSLLAGEAVF. Looking up the rest from reference TRBV5-1 and TRBJ2-1 gives the full variable domain: KAGVTQTPRYLIKTRGQQVTLSCSPISGHRSVSWYQQTPGQGLQFLFEYFSETQRNKGNFPGRFSGRQFSNSRSEMNVSTLELGDSALYLCASSLLAGEAVFGPGTRLTVL.

There are a few counts of this clonotype. CDR3 sequence: CASSSWVATQYF. CDR3 nucleotides: TGTGCCAGCAGCTCTTGGGTGGCGACCCAGTACTTC. This chain joins TRBV11-2 and TRBJ2-5; D remains unclear. V lost 4 bases and J lost 7, with 10 bases in between. The CDR3 extends over 12 amino acids. Germline-derived CDR1 and CDR2 are SGHAT and FQNNGV.

This clonotype has more than one count but fewer than ten. The V gene is TRBV29-1, the J gene TRBJ2-1; 7 nucleotides align to TRBD1. The J call is doubtful: the DNA matches TRBJ2-5 better. In germline, CDR1 is SQVTM, CDR2 ANQGSEA. The CDR3 has 12 amino acids. CDR3: CSVDHGQEAQYF. Here the CDR3 DNA reads TGCAGCGTTGATCACGGACAGGAGGCCCAGTACTTC.

This clonotype has only a few counts. The V and J genes are TRBV12-3 or TRBV12-4 and TRBJ2-1; tentatively, D is TRBD2 (5 bases). The last part of the DNA fits TRBJ2-5 better; the J call may be wrong. This CDR3 region has 15 residues. The CDR3 is CASSLGTATAGTQYF. The CDR3 nucleotides are TGTGCCAGCAGTTTAGGGACTGCTACCGCTGGGACCCAGTACTTC.

This clonotype has more than one count but fewer than ten. The rearrangement joins TRBV4-3 to TRBJ2-2; 11 bases line up with TRBD2. Per the germline V gene, CDR1 is LGHNA and CDR2 is YSLEER. The junction had 7 bases not matched to a gene; V was cut back by 4 bases and J by 0 bases. This CDR3 region has 18 residues. Here the CDR3 DNA reads TGCGCCAGCAGCCCATCGGGACTAGCGGACGCGAACACCGGGGAGCTGTTTTTT. Its translation is CASSPSGLADANTGELFF.

This clonotype was found a few times. The chain has TRBV20-1 and TRBJ1-1, with TRBD1 matching over 11 bases. After removal of 2 bases from V and 5 bases from J, the junction contained 7 bases not matched to a gene. The CDR3 contains 15 residues. Germline CDR1 and CDR2: DFQATT and SNEGSKA (reference sequence). This CDR3 reads CSARQPGQGETEAFF. The CDR3 region has the DNA TGCAGTGCTAGACAACCGGGACAGGGGGAAACTGAAGCTTTCTTT.

The chain employs TRBV4-1 and TRBJ2-1, with 13 bases lining up with TRBD2. Trimming at V came to 3 bases and at J to 7 bases, leaving 6 bases not matched to a gene. Germline V gene lookup returns CDR1 MGHRA and CDR2 YSYEKL. The length of the CDR3 is 16 residues. Here the CDR3 reads CASSQSPGLAGNEQFF. The CDR3 nucleotides are TGCGCCAGCAGCCAGAGCCCGGGACTAGCGGGGAATGAGCAGTTCTTC.

This clonotype was observed once. The J gene is TRBJ2-5, the V gene TRBV2; 9 nucleotides align to TRBD2. Unmatched junction bases numbered 9, after V lost 4 bases and J lost 6 bases. Per the germline V gene, CDR1 is SNHLY and CDR2 is FYNNEI. The CDR3 consists of 15 residues. CDR3 sequence: CASSGSSGNLKTQYF. CDR3 sequence (DNA): TGTGCCAGCAGTGGATCTAGCGGGAACCTCAAGACCCAGTACTTC.

The chain joins TRBV7-2 to TRBJ2-7, with TRBD2 matching 9 bases. Germline CDR1 is SGHTA and CDR2 is FQGNSA. This CDR3 region has 16 residues. Trimming cost V 2 bases and J 5 bases; bases outside gene matches: 10. The CDR3 coding sequence is TGTGCCAGCAGCTTACGTTGGGGCGGGAGGGTAAACGAGCAGTACTTC. Its translation: CASSLRWGGRVNEQYF.

The chain employs TRBV7-2 and TRBJ2-5; 8 bases match TRBD1. CDR1 and CDR2 (germline): SGHTA, FQGNSA. Trimming at V came to 2 bases and at J to 2 bases, leaving 4 bases not matched to a gene. The CDR3 has 15 residues. CDR3 in amino acids: CASSLNRGKQETQYF. The CDR3, as DNA: TGTGCCAGCAGCTTAAACAGGGGGAAACAAGAGACCCAGTACTTC.

This clonotype has just a few counts. The V call is TRBV6-2 or TRBV6-3, the J call TRBJ2-5; weak D call: TRBD1 (6 bases). Trimming left V 2 bases short and J 5 bases short, with 12 bases between. CDR3 length equals 14 residues. Germline lookup yields CDR1 MNHEY and CDR2 SVGEGT. CDR3 sequence (DNA): TGTGCCAGCAGTTACGCTGACAGGTTGGAGACCCAGTACTTC. Its translation: CASSYADRLETQYF.

V usage is TRBV28 and J usage is TRBJ2-1, with TRBD1 as a possible D gene (6 bases). The ends were cut back, 2 bases at V and 4 bases at J, with 12 bases in the middle. Germline CDR1 is MDHEN and CDR2 is SYDVKM. This CDR3 spans 15 amino acids. CDR3 DNA: TGTGCCAGCAGTTTAATAGGGACACCTTACAATGAGCAGTTCTTC. Translated, it gives CASSLIGTPYNEQFF. Based on the CDR3 plus reference TRBV28 and TRBJ2-1, the full variable domain is DVKVTQSSRYLVKRTGEKVFLECVQDMDHENMFWYRQDPGLGLRLIYFSYDVKMKEKGDIPEGYSVSREKKERFSLILESASTNQTSMYLCASSLIGTPYNEQFFGPGTRLTVL.

This chain connects TRBV15 to TRBJ1-3; D gene ambiguous. The germline V gene encodes CDR1 LNHNV and CDR2 YYDKDF (reference sequence). The CDR3 is 19 amino acids. V lost 0 bases and J lost 2, with 20 bases in between. CDR3 DNA: TGTGCCACCAGCAGAGACCGCCCGGACCCCGCAGGTGCTGGAAACACCATATATTTT. It encodes CATSRDRPDPAGAGNTIYF.

V usage is TRBV28 and J usage is TRBJ2-1, with no clear D. The length of the CDR3 is 13 residues. Germline loops: CDR1 MDHEN, CDR2 SYDVKM. With 5 bases removed from V and 8 bases from J, the gap between germline ends came to 13 bases. The CDR3 DNA sequence: TGTGCCAGCAGTGACTCGGCGACCGATGAGCAGTTCTTC. It yields the protein CASSDSATDEQFF.

The J gene is TRBJ1-2, the V gene TRBV6-2 or TRBV6-3; 11 bases line up with TRBD1. Germline CDR1 and CDR2: MNHEY and SVGEGT. V lost 6 bases to trimming and J lost 5 bases; unmatched junction nucleotides: 11. The CDR3 length is 16 residues. For the CDR3, the DNA is TGTGCCAGCAGATCTCGTACCGGGACAGGGGGATATGGCTACACCTTC. Its translation: CASRSRTGTGGYGYTF.

The rearrangement uses TRBV20-1 and TRBJ2-5, with D hard to call. The germline V gene encodes CDR1 DFQATT and CDR2 SNEGSKA (reference sequence). The CDR3 sequence is 11 residues long. V shed 4 bases and J shed 4 bases, with 7 bases lying between them. CDR3 sequence: CSATRSETQYF. The CDR3 nucleotides are TGCAGTGCTACAAGATCAGAGACCCAGTACTTC.

J is TRBJ1-4 and V is TRBV7-9; D unclear. Trimming removed 6 bases at V and 0 bases at J, with 5 bases between. Germline V lookup: CDR1 SEHNR, CDR2 FQNEAQ (reference sequence). The CDR3 covers 13 residues. The CDR3 region has the DNA TGTGCCAGCAGTACGCCAACTAATGAAAAACTGTTTTTT. It translates to CASSTPTNEKLFF.

The chain links TRBV15 to TRBJ1-6; the D gene is possibly TRBD1 (5 bases). Germline assignment: CDR1 LNHNV and CDR2 YYDKDF (reference sequence). With 0 bases removed from V and 12 bases from J, the gap between germline ends came to 9 bases. The CDR3 contains 13 residues. CDR3 nucleotides: TGTGCCACCAGCAGAGATGCGGGGGAACCCCTCCACTTT. Translating it yields CATSRDAGEPLHF.

The rearrangement uses TRBV4-3 and TRBJ1-2; a weak D match, TRBD1 (6 bases). Trimming cost V 0 bases and J 7 bases, with 24 bases left between them. Germline CDR1 and CDR2: LGHNA and YSLEER. The CDR3 has 18 residues. In DNA form, the CDR3 reads TGCGCCAGCAGCCAAGATGGGTGGGACAAGTCGACCTCCTTTGGCTACACCTTC. Residues: CASSQDGWDKSTSFGYTF.

V usage is TRBV20-1 and J usage is TRBJ1-2; D uncertain. Trimming removed 3 bases at V and 5 bases at J, with 10 bases between. Germline CDR1 and CDR2: DFQATT and SNEGSKA (reference sequence). CDR3 length equals 12 residues. CDR3 residues: CSASTTRYGYTF. The CDR3 nucleotides read TGCAGTGCTAGTACGACACGTTATGGCTACACCTTC.